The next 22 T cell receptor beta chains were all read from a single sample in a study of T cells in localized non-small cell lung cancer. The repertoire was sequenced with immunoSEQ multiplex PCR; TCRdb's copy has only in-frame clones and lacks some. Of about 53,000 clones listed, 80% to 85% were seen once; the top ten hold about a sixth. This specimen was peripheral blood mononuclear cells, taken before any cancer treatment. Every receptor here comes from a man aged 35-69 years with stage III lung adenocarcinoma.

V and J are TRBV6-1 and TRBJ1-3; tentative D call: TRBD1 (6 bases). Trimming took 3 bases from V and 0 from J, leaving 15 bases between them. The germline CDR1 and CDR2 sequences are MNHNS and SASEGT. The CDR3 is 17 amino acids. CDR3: CASSDQGQISSGNTIYF. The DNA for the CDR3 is TGTGCCAGCAGTGATCAAGGACAGATCAGCTCTGGAAACACCATATATTTT.

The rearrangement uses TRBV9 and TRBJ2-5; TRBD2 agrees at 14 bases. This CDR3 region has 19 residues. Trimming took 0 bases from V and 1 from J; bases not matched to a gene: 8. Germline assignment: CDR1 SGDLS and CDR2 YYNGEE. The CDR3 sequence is CASSVAPTSGGGIQETQYF. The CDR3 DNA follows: TGTGCCAGCAGCGTAGCACCGACTAGCGGGGGGGGGATCCAAGAGACCCAGTACTTC.

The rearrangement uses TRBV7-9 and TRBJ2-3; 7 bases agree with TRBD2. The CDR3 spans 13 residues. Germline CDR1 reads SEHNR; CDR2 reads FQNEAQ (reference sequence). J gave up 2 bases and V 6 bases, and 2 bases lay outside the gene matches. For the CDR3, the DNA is TGTGCCAGCAGTACTAGCGCCACAGATACGCAGTATTTT. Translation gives CASSTSATDTQYF.

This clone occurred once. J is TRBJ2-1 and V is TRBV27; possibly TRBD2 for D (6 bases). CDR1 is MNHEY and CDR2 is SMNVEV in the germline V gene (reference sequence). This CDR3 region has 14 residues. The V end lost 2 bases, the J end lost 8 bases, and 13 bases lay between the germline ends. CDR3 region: CASSLRSAGHEQFF. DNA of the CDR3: TGTGCCAGCAGTTTACGCTCGGCGGGGCATGAGCAGTTCTTC.

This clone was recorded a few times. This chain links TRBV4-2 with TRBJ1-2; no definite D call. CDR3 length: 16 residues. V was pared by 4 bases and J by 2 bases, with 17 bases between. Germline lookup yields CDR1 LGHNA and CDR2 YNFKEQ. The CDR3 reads CASSLTSIGINYGYTF. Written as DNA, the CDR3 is TGTGCCAGCAGCCTTACGAGCATTGGCATAAACTATGGCTACACCTTC.

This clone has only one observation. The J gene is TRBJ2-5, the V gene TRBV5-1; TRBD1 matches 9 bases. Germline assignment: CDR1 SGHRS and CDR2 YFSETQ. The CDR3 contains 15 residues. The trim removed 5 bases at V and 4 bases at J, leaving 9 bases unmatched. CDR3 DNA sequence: TGCGCCAGCAGTCCCGGGACAGGGTCGGGAGAGACCCAGTACTTC. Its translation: CASSPGTGSGETQYF. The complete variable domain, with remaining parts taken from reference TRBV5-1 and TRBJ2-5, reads KAGVTQTPRYLIKTRGQQVTLSCSPISGHRSVSWYQQTPGQGLQFLFEYFSETQRNKGNFPGRFSGRQFSNSRSEMNVSTLELGDSALYLCASSPGTGSGETQYFGPGTRLLVL.

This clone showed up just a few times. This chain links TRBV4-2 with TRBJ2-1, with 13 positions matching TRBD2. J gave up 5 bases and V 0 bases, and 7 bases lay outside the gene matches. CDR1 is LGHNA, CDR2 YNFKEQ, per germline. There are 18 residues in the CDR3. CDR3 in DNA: TGTGCCAGCAGCCAAGATCCGGCACTAGCGGGAGGGCACAATGAGCAGTTCTTC. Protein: CASSQDPALAGGHNEQFF.

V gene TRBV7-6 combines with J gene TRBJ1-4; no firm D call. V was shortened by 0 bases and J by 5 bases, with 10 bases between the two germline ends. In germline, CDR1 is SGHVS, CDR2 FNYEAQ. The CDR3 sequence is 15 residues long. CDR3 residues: CASSLARRPNEKLFF. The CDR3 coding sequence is TGTGCCAGCAGCTTAGCGCGACGGCCAAATGAAAAACTGTTTTTT.

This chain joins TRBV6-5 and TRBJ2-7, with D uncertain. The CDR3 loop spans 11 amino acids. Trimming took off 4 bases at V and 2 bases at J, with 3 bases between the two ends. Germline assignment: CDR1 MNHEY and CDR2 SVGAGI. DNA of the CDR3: TGTGCCAGCAGTTCTGCCTACGAGCAGTACTTC. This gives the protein CASSSAYEQYF.

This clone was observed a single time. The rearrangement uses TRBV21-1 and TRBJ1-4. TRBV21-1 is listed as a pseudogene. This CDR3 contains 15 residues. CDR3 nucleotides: TGTGCCAGCAGCAAAACGAGGCCGATTAATGAAAAACTGTTTTTT. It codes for CASSKTRPINEKLFF.

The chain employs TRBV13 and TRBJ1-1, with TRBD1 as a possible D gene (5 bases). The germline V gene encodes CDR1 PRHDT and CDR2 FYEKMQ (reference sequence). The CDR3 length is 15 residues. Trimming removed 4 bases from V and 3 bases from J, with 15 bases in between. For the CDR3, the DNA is TGTGCCAGCAGCTCCCGCCGGGGGGTCTACACTGAAGCTTTCTTT. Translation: CASSSRRGVYTEAFF.

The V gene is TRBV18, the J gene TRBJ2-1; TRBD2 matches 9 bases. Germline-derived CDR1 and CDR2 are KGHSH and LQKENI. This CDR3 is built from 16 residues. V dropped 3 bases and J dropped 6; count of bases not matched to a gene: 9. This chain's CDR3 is CASSPVGGGAGNEQFF. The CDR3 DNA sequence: TGTGCCAGCTCACCGGTAGGCGGGGGGGCAGGCAATGAGCAGTTCTTC.

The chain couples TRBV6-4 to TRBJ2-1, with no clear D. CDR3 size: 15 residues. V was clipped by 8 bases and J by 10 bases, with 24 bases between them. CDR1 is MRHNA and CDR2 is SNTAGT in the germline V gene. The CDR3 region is CASSVSGTQSEEQFF. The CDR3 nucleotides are TGTGCCAGCTCTGTGAGTGGAACCCAATCAGAGGAGCAGTTCTTC.

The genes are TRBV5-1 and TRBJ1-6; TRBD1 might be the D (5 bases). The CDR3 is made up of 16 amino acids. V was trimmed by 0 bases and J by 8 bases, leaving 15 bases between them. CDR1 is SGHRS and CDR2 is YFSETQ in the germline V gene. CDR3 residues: CASSLGGPKKDSPLHF. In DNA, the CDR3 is TGCGCCAGCAGCTTGGGGGGACCGAAGAAGGATTCACCCCTCCACTTT.

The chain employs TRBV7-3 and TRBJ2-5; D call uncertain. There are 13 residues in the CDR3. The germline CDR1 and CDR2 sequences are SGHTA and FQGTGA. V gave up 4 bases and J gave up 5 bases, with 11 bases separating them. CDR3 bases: TGTGCCAGCAGCTCCGGACGGTCGGAGACCCAGTACTTC. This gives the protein CASSSGRSETQYF.

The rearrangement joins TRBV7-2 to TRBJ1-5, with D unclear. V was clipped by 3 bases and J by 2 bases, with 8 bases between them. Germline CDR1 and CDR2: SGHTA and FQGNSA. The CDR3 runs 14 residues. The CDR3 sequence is CASSFREGNQPQHF. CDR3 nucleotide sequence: TGTGCCAGCAGCTTTCGGGAGGGCAATCAGCCCCAGCATTTT.

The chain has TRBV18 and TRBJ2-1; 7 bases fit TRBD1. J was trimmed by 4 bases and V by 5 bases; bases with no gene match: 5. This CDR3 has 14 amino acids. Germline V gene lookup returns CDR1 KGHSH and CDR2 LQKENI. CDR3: CASSTGDRYNEQFF. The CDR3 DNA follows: TGTGCCAGCTCAACAGGGGACCGATACAATGAGCAGTTCTTC.

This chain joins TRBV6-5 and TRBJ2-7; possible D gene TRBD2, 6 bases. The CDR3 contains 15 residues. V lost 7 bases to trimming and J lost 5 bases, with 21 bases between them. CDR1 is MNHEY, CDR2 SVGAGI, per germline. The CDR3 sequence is CASKPGLGRRNEQYF. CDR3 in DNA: TGTGCCAGCAAACCGGGACTCGGGCGCAGAAACGAGCAGTACTTC.

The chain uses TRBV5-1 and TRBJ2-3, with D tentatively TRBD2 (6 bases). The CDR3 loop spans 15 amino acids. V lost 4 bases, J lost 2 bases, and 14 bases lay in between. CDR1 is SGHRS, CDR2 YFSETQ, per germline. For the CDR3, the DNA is TGCGCCAGCAGCCCCGGGCGGGACCCCACAGATACGCAGTATTTT. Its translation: CASSPGRDPTDTQYF.

The CDR3 spells CAWAMTGPRDNEQFF. In DNA form, the CDR3 reads TGTGCCTGGGCGATGACAGGACCCAGGGACAATGAGCAGTTCTTC. The chain carries TRBV30 and TRBJ2-1; maybe TRBD1 (6 bases). Germline V gene sequence: CDR1 GTSNPN, CDR2 SVGIG (reference sequence). CDR3 size: 15 residues. The V end lost 5 bases, the J end lost 5 bases, and 19 bases lay between the germline ends.

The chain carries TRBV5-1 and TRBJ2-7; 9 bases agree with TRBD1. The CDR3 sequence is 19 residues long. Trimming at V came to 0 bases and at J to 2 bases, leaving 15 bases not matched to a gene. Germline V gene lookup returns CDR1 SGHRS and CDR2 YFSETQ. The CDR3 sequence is CASSLAPTLGTGNPYEQYF. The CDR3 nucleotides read TGCGCCAGCAGCTTGGCCCCCACTTTAGGGACAGGGAATCCCTACGAGCAGTACTTC.

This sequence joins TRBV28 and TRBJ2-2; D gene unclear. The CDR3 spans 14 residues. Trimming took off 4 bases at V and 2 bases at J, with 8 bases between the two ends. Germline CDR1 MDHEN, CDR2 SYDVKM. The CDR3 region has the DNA TGTGCCAGCAGTTCTCCTCTCAACACCGGGGAGCTGTTTTTT. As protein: CASSSPLNTGELFF.